These T cell receptor beta chains were read from a single sample in a study of T cells expressing NK-cell markers. TCRdb reprocessed the 5' RACE reads, keeping one entry per CDR3 protein, no DNA. This sample contains a few hundred thousand distinct CDR3 sequences. The specimen was blood T cells: a sorted CD56 or NKG2C T cell subset, CD4+ or CD8+ T cells, or bulk PBMC T cells (not recorded which). Receptors originate from a man aged 18 to 69 in good health. Each CDR3 is given with its conserved first and last residue.

V: TRBV20-1
J: TRBJ2-7
CDR3: CSARDPNPQATYEQYF

V: TRBV29-1
J: TRBJ2-7
CDR3: CSVGTPASYEQYF

V: TRBV4-1
J: TRBJ2-3
CDR3: CASSHTGGSFSDTQYF

V: TRBV11-2
J: TRBJ2-3
CDR3: CASSFDRTSGGFTDTQYF

V: TRBV5-8
J: TRBJ1-4
CDR3: CASSIGTDEKLFF

V: TRBV28
J: TRBJ2-7
CDR3: CATSGPREQYF

V: TRBV7-9
J: TRBJ2-3
CDR3: CASSISGAKSSTDTQYF

V: TRBV20-1
J: TRBJ1-2
CDR3: CSAPTETNYGYTF

V: TRBV5-1
J: TRBJ2-4
CDR3: CASSLTRTKNIQYF

V: TRBV4-2
J: TRBJ1-3
CDR3: CASSEGQPGNTIYF

V: TRBV28
J: TRBJ1-5
CDR3: CASGPKTWRFQPQHF

V: TRBV4-2
J: TRBJ1-2
CDR3: CASSQESRIPYGYTF

V: TRBV5-1
J: TRBJ2-3
CDR3: CASSVWVSDTQYF

V: TRBV24-1
J: TRBJ2-3
CDR3: CATSDTGQDTDTQYF

V: TRBV2
J: TRBJ2-1
CDR3: CASQATENDYQFF

V: TRBV24-1
J: TRBJ2-1
CDR3: CATSTQGFDYNEQFF

V: TRBV11-2
J: TRBJ2-5
CDR3: CASSFLRGGEETQYF

V: TRBV7-2
J: TRBJ2-7
CDR3: CASRIAGEGEQYF

V: TRBV7-6
J: TRBJ2-5
CDR3: CASSSIVSGAHGTQYF

V: TRBV20-1
J: TRBJ2-5
CDR3: CSARIGVVETQYF

V: TRBV5-1
J: TRBJ2-5
CDR3: CASSLERGRAETQYF

V: TRBV7-2
J: TRBJ1-4
CDR3: CASSLNKEEKLFF

V: TRBV28
J: TRBJ2-3
CDR3: CASTPRRGGPTDTQYF

V: TRBV7-3
J: TRBJ1-1
CDR3: CASSPGGAGNTEAFF

V: TRBV20-1
J: TRBJ2-7
CDR3: CSARGVRGRVYEQYF

V: TRBV12-3/TRBV12-4
J: TRBJ1-4
CDR3: CASTQRAGGEKLFF

V: TRBV19
J: TRBJ2-7
CDR3: CASSGQAYEQYF

V: TRBV9
J: TRBJ2-7
CDR3: CASSVIPSAGAYEQYF

V: TRBV5-1
J: TRBJ2-2
CDR3: CASSLDAGGADTGELFF

V: TRBV28
J: TRBJ2-7
CDR3: CASSFQGDGEQYF

V: TRBV5-4
J: TRBJ2-5
CDR3: CASSLQANQETQYF

V: TRBV5-5
J: TRBJ2-7
CDR3: CASSSSIRGEQYF

V: TRBV28
J: TRBJ2-3
CDR3: CASTRPGPDTQYF

V: TRBV20-1
J: TRBJ1-2
CDR3: CSARESVGGYTF

V: TRBV6-5
J: TRBJ1-1
CDR3: CASSYSSPIRGATNEAFF

V: TRBV9
J: TRBJ2-5
CDR3: CASSAGAEETQYF

V: TRBV27
J: TRBJ1-4
CDR3: CASSSRPFGLEKLFF